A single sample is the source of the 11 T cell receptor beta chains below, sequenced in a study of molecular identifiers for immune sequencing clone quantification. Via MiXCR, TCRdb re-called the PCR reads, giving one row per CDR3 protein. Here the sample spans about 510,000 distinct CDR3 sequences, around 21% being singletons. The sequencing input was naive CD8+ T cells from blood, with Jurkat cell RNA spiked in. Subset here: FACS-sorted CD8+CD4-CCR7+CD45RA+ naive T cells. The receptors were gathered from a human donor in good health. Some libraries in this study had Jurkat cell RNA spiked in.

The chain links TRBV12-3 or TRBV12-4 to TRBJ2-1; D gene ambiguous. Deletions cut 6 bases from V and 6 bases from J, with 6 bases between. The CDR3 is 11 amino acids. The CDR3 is CASSQSNEQFF. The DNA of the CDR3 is TGTGCCAGCAGCCAGAGCAATGAGCAGTTCTTC.

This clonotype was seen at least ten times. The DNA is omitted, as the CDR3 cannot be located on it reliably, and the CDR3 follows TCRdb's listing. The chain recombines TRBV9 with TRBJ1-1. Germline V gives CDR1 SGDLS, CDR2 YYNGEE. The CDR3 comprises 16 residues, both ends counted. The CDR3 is CASSVGEGALRPNNFF.

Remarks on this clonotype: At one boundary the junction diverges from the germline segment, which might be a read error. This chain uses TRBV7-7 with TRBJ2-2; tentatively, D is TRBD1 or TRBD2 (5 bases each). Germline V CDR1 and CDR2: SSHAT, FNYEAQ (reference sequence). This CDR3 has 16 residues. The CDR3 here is CASSPGRGLMTGELFF. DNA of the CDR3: TGTGCTAGCAGCCCGGGACGGGGATTGATGACCGGGGAGCTGTTTTTT.

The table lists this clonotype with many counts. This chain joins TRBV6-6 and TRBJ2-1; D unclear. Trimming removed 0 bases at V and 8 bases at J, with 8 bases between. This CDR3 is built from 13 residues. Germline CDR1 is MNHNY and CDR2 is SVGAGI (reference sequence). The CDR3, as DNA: TGTGCCAGCAGTTACTCGAAGGGATATGAGCAGTTCTTC. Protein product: CASSYSKGYEQFF.

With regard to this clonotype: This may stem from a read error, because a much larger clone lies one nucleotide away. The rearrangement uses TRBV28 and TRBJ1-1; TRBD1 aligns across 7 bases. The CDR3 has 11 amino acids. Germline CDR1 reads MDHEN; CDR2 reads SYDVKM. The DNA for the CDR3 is TGTGCCAGCCGGGACAGCACTGACGCTTTCTTT. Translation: CASRDSTDAFF.

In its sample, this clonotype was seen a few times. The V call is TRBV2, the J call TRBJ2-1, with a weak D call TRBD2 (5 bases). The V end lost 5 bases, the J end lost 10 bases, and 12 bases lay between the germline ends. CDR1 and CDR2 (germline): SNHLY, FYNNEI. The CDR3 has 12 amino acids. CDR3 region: CASSPRRGEQFF. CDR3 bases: TGTGCCAGCAGTCCCCGGCGAGGGGAGCAGTTCTTC.

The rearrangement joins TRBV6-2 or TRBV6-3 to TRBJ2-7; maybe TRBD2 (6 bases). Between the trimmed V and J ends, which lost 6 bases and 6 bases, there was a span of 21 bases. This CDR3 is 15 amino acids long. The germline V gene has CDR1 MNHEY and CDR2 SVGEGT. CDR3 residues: CASSPLLEGSGEQYF. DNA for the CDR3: TGTGCCAGCAGCCCCCTTCTGGAGGGCTCGGGCGAGCAGTACTTC.

The CDR3 DNA reads as TGCGCCGGCGGTCAGGACAGGGGGCCCTATGGCTACACCTTC. Encoded protein: CAGGQDRGPYGYTF. The chain joins TRBV4-3 to TRBJ1-2; 11 nucleotides agree with TRBD1. Unmatched junction bases numbered 9, after V lost 11 bases and J lost 4 bases. Germline-derived CDR1 and CDR2 are LGHNA and YSLEER. The CDR3 is 14 residues long.

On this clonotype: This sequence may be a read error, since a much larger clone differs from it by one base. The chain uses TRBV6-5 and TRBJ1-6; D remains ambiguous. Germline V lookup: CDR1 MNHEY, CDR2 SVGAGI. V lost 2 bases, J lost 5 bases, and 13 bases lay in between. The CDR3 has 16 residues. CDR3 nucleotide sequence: TGTGCCAGCAGTTACCGCTGGGTAGGTGATAATTCACCCCTCCACTTT. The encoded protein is CASSYRWVGDNSPLHF.

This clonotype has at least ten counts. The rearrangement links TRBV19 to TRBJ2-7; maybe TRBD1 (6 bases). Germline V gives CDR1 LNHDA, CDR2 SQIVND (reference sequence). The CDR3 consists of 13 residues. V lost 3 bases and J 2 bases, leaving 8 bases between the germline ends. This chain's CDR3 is CASSMRTAYEQYF. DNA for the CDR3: TGTGCCAGTAGTATGAGGACAGCCTACGAGCAGTACTTC.

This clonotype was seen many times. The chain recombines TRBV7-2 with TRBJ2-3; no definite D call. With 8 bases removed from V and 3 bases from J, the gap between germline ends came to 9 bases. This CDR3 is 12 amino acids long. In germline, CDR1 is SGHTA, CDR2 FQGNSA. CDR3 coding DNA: TGTGCCAGCGAGACCGGGACAGATACGCAGTATTTT. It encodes CASETGTDTQYF.